The 10 T cell receptor beta chains presented below share a single source sample, sequenced in a study of control samples from healthy donors and cancer patients. Sequencing used immunoSEQ multiplex PCR; TCRdb keeps in-frame clones, though not all of them. This table has almost 85,000 clones, approximately 94% appearing once. Sequenced material: blood. The source is a woman aged 18-35 years in good health.

CDR3 in amino acids: CASSVAGQGYEKLFF. The CDR3 DNA is TGTGCCAGCAGCGTAGCGGGACAGGGGTATGAAAAACTGTTTTTT. The J gene is TRBJ1-4, the V gene TRBV9, with TRBD1 matching 10 bases. CDR1 SGDLS and CDR2 YYNGEE come from the germline V gene. The trim removed 0 bases at V and 6 bases at J, leaving 2 bases unmatched. The CDR3 is 15 residues long.

This chain links TRBV21-1 with TRBJ2-2; the table's D call TRBD1 went unverified against the DNA. TRBV21-1 is termed a pseudogene. CDR3 length: 22 residues. CDR3 DNA sequence: TGTGCCAGCAGCAAAGAGGCGCAAATGGGACAGGGGGCGCGGATTGAAACCGGGGAGCTGTTTTTT. Translating gives CASSKEAQMGQGARIETGELFF.

This clone was observed once. CDR3 DNA sequence: TGTGCCAGCACTCCCCCCCTAGCGGGAGTATACGAGCAGTACTTC. It specifies CASTPPLAGVYEQYF. The chain joins TRBV28 to TRBJ2-7; TRBD2 agrees at 10 bases. The germline gives CDR1 MDHEN, CDR2 SYDVKM. The CDR3 runs to 15 residues. V was clipped by 7 bases and J by 4 bases; unmatched bases: 10.

The V call is TRBV28, the J call TRBJ2-7; D perhaps matches TRBD1 (5 bases). Trimming pared 6 bases from V and 3 bases from J, leaving 15 bases between. CDR1 and CDR2 from the germline V gene are MDHEN and SYDVKM. CDR3 length equals 14 residues. The CDR3 DNA sequence: TGTGCCAGCAGGCTCAGGGATCCGGGCTACGAGCAGTACTTC. It yields the protein CASRLRDPGYEQYF. The full variable domain, with the rest looked up from reference TRBV28 and TRBJ2-7, is DVKVTQSSRYLVKRTGEKVFLECVQDMDHENMFWYRQDPGLGLRLIYFSYDVKMKEKGDIPEGYSVSREKKERFSLILESASTNQTSMYLCASRLRDPGYEQYFGPGTRLTVT.

J is TRBJ2-3 and V is TRBV2; TRBD1 matches 9 bases. V shed 6 bases and J 3 bases; nucleotides not matched to a gene: 10. Germline CDR1 is SNHLY and CDR2 is FYNNEI. This CDR3 is built from 16 residues. CDR3 amino acids: CASRWVGTGSTDTQYF. CDR3 nucleotide sequence: TGTGCCAGCAGGTGGGTCGGGACAGGGTCGACAGATACGCAGTATTTT.

The rearrangement links TRBV19 to TRBJ1-6; no clear D gene. V was shortened by 5 bases and J by 0 bases, with 20 bases between the two germline ends. Germline V gene data show CDR1 as LNHDA and CDR2 as SQIVND (reference sequence). The CDR3 has 19 residues. This CDR3 reads CASSLEDKQPGSYNSPLHF. CDR3 bases: TGTGCCAGTAGTCTCGAAGACAAACAGCCCGGCTCCTATAATTCACCCCTCCACTTT.

The chain uses TRBV3-1 (or the pseudogene TRBV3-2) and TRBJ1-3; 7 positions agree with TRBD1. V lost 6 bases to trimming and J lost 5 bases; unmatched junction nucleotides: 10. Germline CDR1 is LGHDT and CDR2 is YNNKEL (reference sequence). This CDR3 has 15 residues. The CDR3 DNA sequence: TGTGCCAGCAGTGAGATGAAACAGGGGAGAAACACCATATATTTT. Translating gives CASSEMKQGRNTIYF.

This rearrangement joins TRBV11-2 to TRBJ2-1; TRBD2 agrees at 7 bases. Germline-derived CDR1 and CDR2 are SGHAT and FQNNGV. The CDR3 totals 15 residues. V lost 1 base, J lost 2 bases, and 2 bases stayed unmatched. The CDR3 reads CASSLAGGPYNEQFF. CDR3 nucleotides: TGTGCCAGCAGCTTAGCGGGGGGACCCTACAATGAGCAGTTCTTC.

The chain employs TRBV6-1 and TRBJ1-2, with D hard to call. The germline V gene encodes CDR1 MNHNS and CDR2 SASEGT. Deletions cut 2 bases from V and 0 bases from J, with 19 bases between. The CDR3 sequence is 18 residues long. CDR3 in amino acids: CASSEYVVGPGSNYGYTF. The CDR3 coding sequence is TGTGCCAGCAGTGAATATGTAGTAGGTCCAGGCTCTAACTATGGCTACACCTTC.

This chain uses TRBV20-1 with TRBJ1-1; D remains unclear. Germline V gives CDR1 DFQATT, CDR2 SNEGSKA (reference sequence). Trimming took 3 bases from V and 2 from J, leaving 7 bases between them. This CDR3 region has 12 residues. The CDR3 region has the DNA TGCAGTGCTAGTTCCAGTAACACTGAAGCTTTCTTT. This encodes CSASSSNTEAFF.